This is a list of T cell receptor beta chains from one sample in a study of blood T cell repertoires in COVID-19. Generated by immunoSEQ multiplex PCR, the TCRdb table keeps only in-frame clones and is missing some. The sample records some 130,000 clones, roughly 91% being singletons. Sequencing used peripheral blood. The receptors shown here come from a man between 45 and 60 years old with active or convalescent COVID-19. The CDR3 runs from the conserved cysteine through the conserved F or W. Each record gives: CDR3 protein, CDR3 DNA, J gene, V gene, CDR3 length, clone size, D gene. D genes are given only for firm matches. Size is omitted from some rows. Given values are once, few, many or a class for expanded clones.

CDR3 protein: CATSRDGLNEQFF
CDR3 DNA: TGTGCCACCAGCAGAGATGGTCTAAATGAGCAGTTCTTC
J gene: TRBJ2-1
V gene: TRBV15
CDR3 length: 13
clone size: .
D gene: .

CDR3 protein: CASSDPGSGFLAEKLFF
CDR3 DNA: TGTGCCAGCAGTGATCCAGGGTCGGGCTTCCTTGCGGAAAAACTGTTTTTT
J gene: TRBJ1-4
V gene: TRBV6-1
CDR3 length: 17
clone size: .
D gene: .

CDR3 protein: CASSLVRDQNTGELFF
CDR3 DNA: TGTGCCAGCAGCTTGGTGCGGGACCAGAACACCGGGGAGCTGTTTTTT
J gene: TRBJ2-2
V gene: TRBV5-8
CDR3 length: 16
clone size: .
D gene: .

CDR3 protein: CASSPGGGSNQPQHF
CDR3 DNA: TGTGCCAGCTCACCCGGAGGAGGAAGCAATCAGCCCCAGCATTTT
J gene: TRBJ1-5
V gene: TRBV18
CDR3 length: 15
clone size: once
D gene: .

CDR3 protein: CASGADHNSPLHF
CDR3 DNA: TGTGCCAGCGGGGCAGACCATAATTCACCCCTCCACTTT
J gene: TRBJ1-6
V gene: TRBV2
CDR3 length: 13
clone size: .
D gene: .

CDR3 protein: CASSIRDRNTEAFF
CDR3 DNA: TGTGCCAGTAGTATTCGGGACAGGAACACTGAAGCTTTCTTT
J gene: TRBJ1-1
V gene: TRBV19
CDR3 length: 14
clone size: .
D gene: TRBD1

CDR3 protein: CASRPTGGSTNEKLFF
CDR3 DNA: TGTGCCAGCAGGCCGACAGGGGGATCAACTAATGAAAAACTGTTTTTT
J gene: TRBJ1-4
V gene: TRBV6-4
CDR3 length: 16
clone size: .
D gene: TRBD1

CDR3 protein: CASSIYRDSPRETQYF
CDR3 DNA: TGTGCCAGTAGTATTTACCGGGACAGTCCCCGGGAGACCCAGTACTTC
J gene: TRBJ2-5
V gene: TRBV19
CDR3 length: 16
clone size: .
D gene: TRBD1

CDR3 protein: CAISESTAGELFF
CDR3 DNA: TGTGCCATCAGTGAGTCGACTGCCGGGGAGCTGTTTTTT
J gene: TRBJ2-2
V gene: TRBV10-3
CDR3 length: 13
clone size: .
D gene: .

CDR3 protein: CASSERFAGSNQPQHF
CDR3 DNA: TGTGCCAGCAGTGAACGGTTTGCAGGTAGCAATCAGCCCCAGCATTTT
J gene: TRBJ1-5
V gene: TRBV2
CDR3 length: 16
clone size: .
D gene: .

CDR3 protein: CASRVDRGRYNEQFF
CDR3 DNA: TGTGCCAGCAGGGTAGACAGGGGGCGGTACAATGAGCAGTTCTTC
J gene: TRBJ2-1
V gene: TRBV2
CDR3 length: 15
clone size: .
D gene: TRBD1

CDR3 protein: CASSPWGGAGETQYF
CDR3 DNA: TGTGCCAGCAGCCCCTGGGGGGGGGCAGGAGAGACCCAGTACTTC
J gene: TRBJ2-5
V gene: TRBV9
CDR3 length: 15
clone size: .
D gene: .

CDR3 protein: CASSSSTGTSGTEQYF
CDR3 DNA: TGCGCCAGCAGCTCCTCGACCGGGACTAGCGGGACCGAGCAGTACTTC
J gene: TRBJ2-7
V gene: TRBV5-1
CDR3 length: 16
clone size: .
D gene: TRBD2

CDR3 protein: CASSLLLAGGPYEQYF
CDR3 DNA: TGTGCCAGCAGCTTGCTTCTAGCGGGAGGGCCCTACGAGCAGTACTTC
J gene: TRBJ2-7
V gene: TRBV7-9
CDR3 length: 16
clone size: .
D gene: TRBD2

CDR3 protein: CASRKTGTGFGTGELFF
CDR3 DNA: TGTGCCAGCAGAAAAACCGGGACAGGGTTTGGCACCGGGGAGCTGTTTTTT
J gene: TRBJ2-2
V gene: TRBV2
CDR3 length: 17
clone size: .
D gene: TRBD1

CDR3 protein: CASRGQGADTQYF
CDR3 DNA: TGTGCCAGCAGGGGACAGGGGGCAGATACGCAGTATTTT
J gene: TRBJ2-3
V gene: TRBV5-4
CDR3 length: 13
clone size: once
D gene: TRBD1

CDR3 protein: CASSQRSSYNSPLHF
CDR3 DNA: TGCGCCAGCAGCCAACGGAGCTCCTATAATTCACCCCTCCACTTT
J gene: TRBJ1-6
V gene: TRBV4-1
CDR3 length: 15
clone size: .
D gene: .

CDR3 protein: CASTGGPSGSTGELFF
CDR3 DNA: TGTGCCAGCACTGGGGGCCCTAGCGGGAGCACCGGGGAGCTGTTTTTT
J gene: TRBJ2-2
V gene: TRBV5-4
CDR3 length: 16
clone size: .
D gene: TRBD2

CDR3 protein: CASSQDRAYGYTF
CDR3 DNA: TGTGCCAGCAGCCAAGACAGGGCCTATGGCTACACCTTC
J gene: TRBJ1-2
V gene: TRBV12-3/TRBV12-4
CDR3 length: 13
clone size: .
D gene: TRBD1

CDR3 protein: CASSGGRVYNEQFF
CDR3 DNA: TGCGCCAGCAGCGGAGGGAGGGTCTACAATGAGCAGTTCTTC
J gene: TRBJ2-1
V gene: TRBV5-1
CDR3 length: 14
clone size: .
D gene: TRBD2

CDR3 protein: CASSQDGTPSLNTEAFF
CDR3 DNA: TGTGCCAGCAGCCAAGACGGGACACCGTCCTTGAACACTGAAGCTTTCTTT
J gene: TRBJ1-1
V gene: TRBV3-1/TRBV3-2
CDR3 length: 17
clone size: .
D gene: .

CDR3 protein: CASSHGLAGSEQYF
CDR3 DNA: TGTGCCAGCAGCCATGGACTAGCGGGTAGCGAGCAGTACTTC
J gene: TRBJ2-7
V gene: TRBV14
CDR3 length: 14
clone size: .
D gene: TRBD2

CDR3 protein: CASSEVVNTEAFF
CDR3 DNA: TGTGCCAGCAGTGAAGTAGTGAACACTGAAGCTTTCTTT
J gene: TRBJ1-1
V gene: TRBV6-1
CDR3 length: 13
clone size: .
D gene: .

CDR3 protein: CASSIRTGTVNYGYTF
CDR3 DNA: TGTGCCAGTAGTATCCGCACCGGGACAGTAAACTATGGCTACACCTTC
J gene: TRBJ1-2
V gene: TRBV19
CDR3 length: 16
clone size: few
D gene: TRBD1

CDR3 protein: CASIPEGGWYTEAFF
CDR3 DNA: TGTGCCAGCATCCCCGAGGGGGGGTGGTACACTGAAGCTTTCTTT
J gene: TRBJ1-1
V gene: TRBV5-6
CDR3 length: 15
clone size: once
D gene: .

CDR3 protein: CAWSTGQDPTYNEQFF
CDR3 DNA: TGTGCCTGGAGTACTGGGCAGGATCCTACCTACAATGAGCAGTTCTTC
J gene: TRBJ2-1
V gene: TRBV30
CDR3 length: 16
clone size: .
D gene: .

CDR3 protein: CASRRNRDLGQFF
CDR3 DNA: TGTGCCAGCAGACGGAACAGGGACCTTGGGCAGTTCTTC
J gene: TRBJ2-1
V gene: TRBV14
CDR3 length: 13
clone size: .
D gene: .

CDR3 protein: CAISASSDYNEQFF
CDR3 DNA: TGTGCCATCAGTGCCTCTAGCGATTACAATGAGCAGTTCTTC
J gene: TRBJ2-1
V gene: TRBV10-3
CDR3 length: 14
clone size: .
D gene: .

CDR3 protein: CATQTSNQPQHF
CDR3 DNA: TGTGCCACTCAGACAAGCAATCAGCCCCAGCATTTT
J gene: TRBJ1-5
V gene: TRBV19
CDR3 length: 12
clone size: .
D gene: .

CDR3 protein: CASADSYEKLFF
CDR3 DNA: TGTGCCAGCGCCGACAGCTATGAAAAACTGTTTTTT
J gene: TRBJ1-4
V gene: TRBV6-5
CDR3 length: 12
clone size: .
D gene: .

CDR3 protein: CASSGGTSGRAGGTQYF
CDR3 DNA: TGTGCCAGCAGTGGAGGGACTAGCGGGAGGGCCGGAGGGACCCAGTACTTC
J gene: TRBJ2-5
V gene: TRBV2
CDR3 length: 17
clone size: .
D gene: TRBD2

CDR3 protein: CASIGGFGNTIYF
CDR3 DNA: TGTGCCAGTATAGGCGGGTTTGGAAACACCATATATTTT
J gene: TRBJ1-3
V gene: TRBV19
CDR3 length: 13
clone size: .
D gene: .

CDR3 protein: CASSLREGQTYEQYF
CDR3 DNA: TGTGCCAGCAGCTTAAGGGAGGGGCAGACCTACGAGCAGTACTTC
J gene: TRBJ2-7
V gene: TRBV7-9
CDR3 length: 15
clone size: .
D gene: TRBD2

CDR3 protein: CASSLSFAVNTEAFF
CDR3 DNA: TGTGCCAGCAGTTTATCTTTTGCGGTGAACACTGAAGCTTTCTTT
J gene: TRBJ1-1
V gene: TRBV27
CDR3 length: 15
clone size: .
D gene: .

CDR3 protein: CALLRFPLDYNEQFF
CDR3 DNA: TGCGCCCTCCTACGTTTCCCTTTAGATTACAATGAGCAGTTCTTC
J gene: TRBJ2-1
V gene: TRBV23-1
CDR3 length: 15
clone size: .
D gene: .

CDR3 protein: CASSPTIAGGLYNEQFF
CDR3 DNA: TGTGCCAGCTCACCAACCATAGCGGGAGGACTCTACAATGAGCAGTTCTTC
J gene: TRBJ2-1
V gene: TRBV18
CDR3 length: 17
clone size: .
D gene: TRBD2

CDR3 protein: CASSYSRLGNQPQHF
CDR3 DNA: TGTGCCAGCAGTTACTCCCGGTTAGGCAATCAGCCCCAGCATTTT
J gene: TRBJ1-5
V gene: TRBV6-2/TRBV6-3
CDR3 length: 15
clone size: once
D gene: .

CDR3 protein: CASSLGGRGYGYTF
CDR3 DNA: TGTGCCAGTAGCTTAGGGGGCAGGGGCTATGGCTACACCTTC
J gene: TRBJ1-2
V gene: TRBV5-4
CDR3 length: 14
clone size: .
D gene: TRBD1

CDR3 protein: CATSREVGSTSNEQFF
CDR3 DNA: TGTGCCACCAGCAGAGAGGTTGGTAGCACGAGTAATGAGCAGTTCTTC
J gene: TRBJ2-1
V gene: TRBV15
CDR3 length: 16
clone size: .
D gene: .

CDR3 protein: CASSTRQGANEKLFF
CDR3 DNA: TGTGCCAGCAGCACAAGACAGGGCGCTAATGAAAAACTGTTTTTT
J gene: TRBJ1-4
V gene: TRBV3-1/TRBV3-2
CDR3 length: 15
clone size: .
D gene: TRBD1

CDR3 protein: CASSSPRLTSGRVETQYF
CDR3 DNA: TGTGCCAGCAGCTCGCCGCGCCTAACTAGCGGGAGGGTCGAGACCCAGTACTTC
J gene: TRBJ2-5
V gene: TRBV7-9
CDR3 length: 18
clone size: .
D gene: TRBD2

CDR3 protein: CASSRIGGNVETQYF
CDR3 DNA: TGTGCCAGCAGTCGAATAGGAGGGAATGTAGAGACCCAGTACTTC
J gene: TRBJ2-5
V gene: TRBV6-5
CDR3 length: 15
clone size: .
D gene: .